This TCR beta chain was captured in a study of blood T cell repertoires in COVID-19. Background on the study: Acute-phase and convalescent COVID-19 samples originated in the United States, Italy and Spain.

In the original processing: How many nucleated cells were present was estimated from reference gene primer amplification. Clones were sequenced by immunoSEQ multiplex PCR, and TCRdb holds only the in-frame ones, with some missing. That table is the source of V, J and clone size, and D and trimming were worked out from the DNA. The sample yields hundreds of thousands of clones, approximately 86% seen once. The CDR3 runs to 15 residues. Germline V lookup: CDR1 LNHNV, CDR2 YYDKDF (reference sequence). The trim removed 3 bases at V and 2 bases at J, leaving 4 bases unmatched. Sequencing was done on a sample of peripheral blood. The chain uses TRBV15 and TRBJ1-2; 9 nucleotides align to TRBD1. The TCR comes from a woman between 65 and 79 years old with COVID-19, enrolled during active disease. The CDR3 region has the DNA TGTGCCACCAGCAGGGGGACAGGGAGGAACTATGGCTACACCTTC. This translates into CATSRGTGRNYGYTF.